Each of the 22 T cell receptor beta chains below was sequenced from the same sample in a study of blood T cell repertoires in COVID-19. Produced via immunoSEQ multiplex PCR; TCRdb's table is partial and in-frame only. The sample has 80,000 to 100,000 clones, 70% to 90% seen once. Sequencing was carried out using peripheral blood. The receptors come from a man between 65 and 79 years old with acute or convalescent COVID-19.

The chain has TRBV9 and TRBJ1-2; D is unclear. CDR1 is SGDLS, CDR2 YYNGEE, per germline. The CDR3 covers 14 residues. Between the trimmed V and J ends, which lost 0 bases and 6 bases, there was a span of 12 bases. For the CDR3, the DNA is TGTGCCAGCAGCGTAGCTGATGGAGTACATGGCTACACCTTC. It is translated as CASSVADGVHGYTF.

The chain recombines TRBV4-2 with TRBJ2-2, with D tentatively TRBD2 (6 bases). The CDR3 has 17 amino acids. V lost 0 bases to trimming and J lost 0 bases, with 11 bases between them. Germline V gene lookup returns CDR1 LGHNA and CDR2 YNFKEQ. In nucleotides, the CDR3 is TGTGCCAGCAGCCAAGATCGAGTAGCGGCGAACACCGGGGAGCTGTTTTTT. Translated, it gives CASSQDRVAANTGELFF.

V usage is TRBV10-3 and J usage is TRBJ2-7; 7 bases fit TRBD1. V shed 9 bases and J 3 bases; nucleotides not matched to a gene: 5. Per germline, CDR1 ENHRY and CDR2 SYGVKD. The length of the CDR3 is 12 residues. CDR3 sequence (DNA): TGTGCCATTGGGACAGAAATCTACGAGCAGTACTTC. Its translation: CAIGTEIYEQYF.

The V call is TRBV6-2 or TRBV6-3, the J call TRBJ2-7, with 10 nucleotides matching TRBD2. There are 18 residues in the CDR3. Germline V CDR1 and CDR2: MNHEY, SVGEGT. The V gene end was trimmed by 2 bases and the J gene end by 3 bases; junction bases not matched to a gene: 13. This CDR3 is CASSYKRHLAGGYYEQYF. The CDR3, as DNA: TGTGCCAGCAGTTACAAAAGACATTTAGCGGGGGGTTACTACGAGCAGTACTTC.

The chain combines TRBV9 with TRBJ2-2; 8 nucleotides line up with TRBD1. The CDR3 loop spans 16 amino acids. The V gene's germline CDR1 is SGDLS and CDR2 YYNGEE. V shed 0 bases and J 7 bases; nucleotides not matched to a gene: 8. The CDR3 DNA reads as TGTGCCAGCAGCGTAGTGGCAGGGGGCGCTAGCGGGGAGCTGTTTTTT. Its protein product is CASSVVAGGASGELFF.

The V and J genes are TRBV27 and TRBJ1-1; the D gene is possibly TRBD1 (6 bases). Trimming stripped 5 bases from V and 1 base from J, with 11 bases between. The CDR3 length is 14 residues. Germline V CDR1 and CDR2: MNHEY, SMNVEV (reference sequence). In DNA form, the CDR3 reads TGTGCCAGCAGTATCAGGGGAAGGAACACTGAAGCTTTCTTT. Its protein is CASSIRGRNTEAFF.

The J gene is TRBJ1-6, the V gene TRBV7-3; TRBD1 is a possible D gene (6 bases). The germline gives CDR1 SGHTA, CDR2 FQGTGA. V shed 5 bases and J shed 9 bases, with 17 bases lying between them. The CDR3 is made up of 15 amino acids. CDR3 bases: TGTGCCAGCAGCCGTCGCGGGGGCAGAGGTTCACCCCTCCACTTT. The encoded protein is CASSRRGGRGSPLHF.

The chain recombines TRBV2 with TRBJ1-5, with a weak D call TRBD1 (6 bases). The CDR3 consists of 15 residues. Germline lookup yields CDR1 SNHLY and CDR2 FYNNEI. The V gene lost 5 bases and the J gene lost 3 bases, with 14 bases spanning the gap. CDR3 residues: CASSSPGQTNQPQHF. The DNA for the CDR3 is TGTGCCAGCAGTTCCCCGGGACAAACCAATCAGCCCCAGCATTTT.

The V and J genes are TRBV11-2 and TRBJ1-6, with 12 nucleotides matching TRBD1. Germline CDR1 reads SGHAT; CDR2 reads FQNNGV. The CDR3 extends over 18 amino acids. Trimming at V came to 2 bases and at J to 8 bases, leaving 10 bases not matched to a gene. The CDR3 protein is CASSLYLRDRGLYSPLHF. The CDR3 DNA reads TGTGCCAGCAGCTTATATCTCCGGGACAGGGGGCTCTATTCACCCCTCCACTTT.

This clone was detected only once. The gene calls are TRBV19 and TRBJ2-5, with TRBD2 matching over 13 bases. After removal of 2 bases from V and 2 bases from J, the junction contained 8 bases not matched to a gene. The CDR3 is 18 amino acids. CDR1 LNHDA and CDR2 SQIVND come from the germline V gene (reference sequence). The DNA for the CDR3 is TGTGCCAGTAGTATAATAGGACTAGCGGGGGTTCTTCAAGAGACCCAGTACTTC. Encoded protein: CASSIIGLAGVLQETQYF.

This chain joins TRBV7-8 and TRBJ2-2; D may be TRBD2 (5 bases). Germline V gives CDR1 SGHVS, CDR2 FQNEAQ. Trimming stripped 0 bases from V and 4 bases from J, with 12 bases between. This CDR3 contains 16 residues. The CDR3 sequence: CASSLALAGITGELFF. The CDR3 DNA follows: TGTGCCAGCAGCTTAGCCCTAGCAGGAATCACCGGGGAGCTGTTTTTT.

This chain connects TRBV28 to TRBJ1-2, with 7 bases matching TRBD1. The CDR3 loop spans 14 amino acids. Germline values: CDR1 MDHEN, CDR2 SYDVKM. J lost 3 bases, V lost 5 bases, and 6 bases had no gene match. The CDR3: CASSVTGYYYGYTF. CDR3 coding DNA: TGTGCCAGCAGTGTGACAGGGTATTACTATGGCTACACCTTC.

DNA for the CDR3: TGTGCCAGCAGCCCCCAGGTCGGGGAGATCTACGAGCAGTACGTC. This codes for CASSPQVGEIYEQYV. The chain is built from TRBV5-4 and TRBJ2-7, with a weak D call TRBD2 (5 bases). Deletions cut 4 bases from V and 3 bases from J, with 17 bases between. This CDR3 comprises 15 residues. Germline assignment: CDR1 SGHNT and CDR2 YYREEE (reference sequence).

CDR3 in amino acids: CASSVEETQYF. The CDR3 bases are TGTGCCAGCAGTGTAGAAGAGACCCAGTACTTC. This chain links TRBV2 with TRBJ2-5, with D uncertain. This CDR3 region has 11 residues. Trimming cost V 4 bases and J 3 bases, with 3 bases left between them. The germline CDR1 and CDR2 sequences are SNHLY and FYNNEI. Together with reference TRBV2 and TRBJ2-5, the CDR3 gives the full variable domain: EPEVTQTPSHQVTQMGQEVILRCVPISNHLYFYWYRQILGQKVEFLVSFYNNEISEKSEIFDDQFSVERPDGSNFTLKIRSTKLEDSAMYFCASSVEETQYFGPGTRLLVL.

The rearrangement joins TRBV28 to TRBJ1-1; 9 bases line up with TRBD1. The length of the CDR3 is 16 residues. Germline values: CDR1 MDHEN, CDR2 SYDVKM. Losses at the gene ends were 5 bases for V and 4 bases for J; bases not matched to a gene: 11. The CDR3 nucleotides read TGTGCCAGCAGTCCCACAGGGGGCGCCCTGAGCACTGAAGCTTTCTTT. Its translation is CASSPTGGALSTEAFF.

The chain recombines TRBV3-1 (or the pseudogene TRBV3-2) with TRBJ1-2, with D possibly matching TRBD1 (5 bases). The CDR3 totals 13 residues. V lost 7 bases, J lost 5 bases, and 14 bases lay in between. Germline CDR1 LGHDT, CDR2 YNNKEL (reference sequence). The CDR3 reads CASTSGFPYGYTF. CDR3 nucleotide sequence: TGTGCCAGCACCTCAGGGTTCCCTTATGGCTACACCTTC.

The rearrangement uses TRBV6-5 and TRBJ1-1, with 9 bases lining up with TRBD1. The CDR3 runs to 16 residues. CDR1 MNHEY and CDR2 SVGAGI come from the germline V gene. After removal of 2 bases from V and 2 bases from J, the junction contained 6 bases not matched to a gene. The CDR3 region is CASSYVNRGRNTEAFF. The CDR3, as DNA: TGTGCCAGCAGTTACGTGAACAGGGGGCGAAACACTGAAGCTTTCTTT.

The chain has TRBV2 and TRBJ2-4; 9 nucleotides line up with TRBD1. This CDR3 spans 13 amino acids. The trim removed 6 bases at V and 8 bases at J, leaving 5 bases unmatched. Germline CDR1 reads SNHLY; CDR2 reads FYNNEI. CDR3 amino acids: CASSLRTGDIQYF. The CDR3 coding sequence is TGTGCCAGCAGCCTTCGGACAGGGGACATTCAGTACTTC.

The V and J genes are TRBV28 and TRBJ1-2; 9 bases are shared with TRBD1. The CDR3 contains 13 residues. CDR1 is MDHEN and CDR2 is SYDVKM in the germline V gene. The J segment lost 8 bases and the V segment lost 10 bases, leaving 11 bases of the junction unmatched. The CDR3 DNA follows: TGTGCCATCCCAGAGACAGGGGGAATGGGCTACACCTTC. This encodes CAIPETGGMGYTF.

The genes are TRBV5-1 and TRBJ2-1; TRBD2 matches 8 bases. The CDR3 extends over 18 amino acids. With V trimmed by 0 bases and J by 4 bases, 12 bases remained unmatched. Germline assignment: CDR1 SGHRS and CDR2 YFSETQ. DNA of the CDR3: TGCGCCAGCAGCTTGGCCTCTGGCGGGGGGAGTCGGTACAATGAGCAGTTCTTC. This gives the protein CASSLASGGGSRYNEQFF.

This clone was counted a single time. The genes are TRBV27 and TRBJ2-7, with D perhaps TRBD1 (5 bases). This CDR3 has 13 residues. Between the trimmed V and J ends, which lost 3 bases and 5 bases, there was a span of 11 bases. CDR1 is MNHEY, CDR2 SMNVEV, per germline (reference sequence). The DNA of the CDR3 is TGTGCCAGCAGTTTGCGCGAAGGGGACGAGCAGTACTTC. Its protein is CASSLREGDEQYF.

This chain joins TRBV5-6 and TRBJ1-2; possibly TRBD1 for D (5 bases). This CDR3 comprises 15 residues. The V gene lost 4 bases and the J gene lost 6 bases, with 19 bases spanning the gap. Germline values: CDR1 SGHDT, CDR2 YYEEEE. CDR3 loop: CASSGGSGRWNGYTF. The CDR3, as DNA: TGTGCCAGCAGCGGGGGGTCGGGGCGCTGGAATGGCTACACCTTC. Variable domain in full (rest from reference TRBV5-6 and TRBJ1-2): DAGVTQSPTHLIKTRGQQVTLRCSPKSGHDTVSWYQQALGQGPQFIFQYYEEEERQRGNFPDRFSGHQFPNYSSELNVNALLLGDSALYLCASSGGSGRWNGYTFGSGTRLTVV.